This T cell receptor beta chain was sequenced in a study of technical replicates of blood from several donors. With 1 base removed from V and 5 bases from J, the gap between germline ends came to 8 bases. The CDR3 has 13 amino acids. The germline V gene has CDR1 MDHEN and CDR2 SYDVKM. The method was immunoSEQ multiplex PCR; TCRdb's version includes in-frame clones alone and lacks a portion of them. Among under 90,000 clones listed, about 98% were seen once. The chain has TRBV28 and TRBJ1-1; weak D call: TRBD1 (6 bases). This TCR was sampled from a human donor in good health. The sample consisted of T cells isolated from PBMCs. CDR3 amino acids: CASSLLGATEAFF. Here the CDR3 DNA reads TGTGCCAGCAGTTTATTGGGGGCAACTGAAGCTTTCTTT.